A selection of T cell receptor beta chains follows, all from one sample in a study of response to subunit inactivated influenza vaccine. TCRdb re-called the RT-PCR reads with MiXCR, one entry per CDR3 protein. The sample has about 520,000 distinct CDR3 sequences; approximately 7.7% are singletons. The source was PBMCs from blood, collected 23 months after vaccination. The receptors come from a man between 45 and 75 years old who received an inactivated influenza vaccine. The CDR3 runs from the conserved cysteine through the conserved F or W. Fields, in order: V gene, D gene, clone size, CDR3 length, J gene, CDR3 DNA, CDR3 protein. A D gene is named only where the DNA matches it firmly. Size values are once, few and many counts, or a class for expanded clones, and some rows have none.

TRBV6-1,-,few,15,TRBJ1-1,TGTGCCAGCAGGCTCGGGTGGGGGTTGAACACTGAAGCTTTCTTT,CASRLGWGLNTEAFF
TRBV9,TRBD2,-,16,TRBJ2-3,TGTGCCAGCAGCCCCCGGACTAGCGGGTTTACAGATACGCAGTATTTT,CASSPRTSGFTDTQYF
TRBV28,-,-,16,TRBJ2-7,TGTGCCAGCAGTTTATTTGTGGGGATTAACTCCTACGAGCAGTACTTC,CASSLFVGINSYEQYF
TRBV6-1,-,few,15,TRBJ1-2,TGTGCCAGCAGTGAAGGCCAAAACCCTAACTATGGCTACACCTTC,CASSEGQNPNYGYTF
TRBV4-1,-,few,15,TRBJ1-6,TGCGCCAGCAGCGCAGGGGAATTGGGCTATTCACCCCTCCACTTT,CASSAGELGYSPLHF
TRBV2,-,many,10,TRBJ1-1,TGTGCCAGCAGTCGACAGGCAGCTTTCTTT,CASSRQAAFF
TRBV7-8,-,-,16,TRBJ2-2,TGTGCCAGCAGCTCCAGACAGGTGGATTTGACCGGGGAGCTGTTTTTT,CASSSRQVDLTGELFF
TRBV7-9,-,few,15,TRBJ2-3,TGTGCCAGCAGCCATGCCTATCGGAGCACAGATACGCAGTATTTT,CASSHAYRSTDTQYF
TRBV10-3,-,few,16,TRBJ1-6,TGTGCCATCAGTGTCGGGGGAATGGATAATAATTCACCCCTCCACTTT,CAISVGGMDNNSPLHF
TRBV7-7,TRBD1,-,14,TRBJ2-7,TGTGCTAGCAGCATGGACAGGGCAGCTTTCGAGCAGTACTTC,CASSMDRAAFEQYF
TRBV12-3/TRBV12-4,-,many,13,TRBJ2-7,TGTGCCAGCAGTTTAGCCCAGAACTACGAGCAGTACTTC,CASSLAQNYEQYF
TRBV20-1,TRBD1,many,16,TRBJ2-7,TGCAGTGCTAGAGACATATATGGACAGGGAGGCGACGAGCAGTACTTC,CSARDIYGQGGDEQYF
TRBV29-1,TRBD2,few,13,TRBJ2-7,TGCAGCGTCTGGGGGGGAGAGGAGTACGAGCAGTACTTC,CSVWGGEEYEQYF
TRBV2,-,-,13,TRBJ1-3,TGTGCCAGTCTGACTCGCTCTGGAAACACCATATATTTT,CASLTRSGNTIYF
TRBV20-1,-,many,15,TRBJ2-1,TGCAGTGCTAGTGGCGGGTTACAATCCTACAATGAGCAGTTCTTC,CSASGGLQSYNEQFF
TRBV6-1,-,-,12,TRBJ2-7,TGTGCCAGCAGCCGAATGGCCGACGAGCAGTACTTC,CASSRMADEQYF
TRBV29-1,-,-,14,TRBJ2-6,TGCAGCGTTGTACACGGTTCCGGGGCCAACGTCCTGACTTTC,CSVVHGSGANVLTF
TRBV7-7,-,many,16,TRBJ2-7,TGTGCTAGCAGCTTTAGACAGGCAGTTCCTACCTACGAGCAGTACTTC,CASSFRQAVPTYEQYF
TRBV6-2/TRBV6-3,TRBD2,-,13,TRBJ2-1,TGTGCCAGCAGCCAGGGACTAGCGTTGGAGCAGTTCTTC,CASSQGLALEQFF
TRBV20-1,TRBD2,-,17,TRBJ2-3,TGCAGTGCCATACGACTAGCGGGGGGGCCGGACACAGATACGCAGTATTTT,CSAIRLAGGPDTDTQYF
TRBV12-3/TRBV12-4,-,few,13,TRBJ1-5,TGTGCCAGCAGTTTAGCGGGGGAGGGGTCCCAGCATTTT,CASSLAGEGSQHF
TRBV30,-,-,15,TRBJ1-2,TGTGCCTGGAGTGTGGGGGGACCTAATACGGTTGGCTACACCTTC,CAWSVGGPNTVGYTF
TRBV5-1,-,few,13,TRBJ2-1,TGCGCCAGCAGCTTAATACAGTACAATGAGCAGTTCTTC,CASSLIQYNEQFF
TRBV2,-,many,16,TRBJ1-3,TGTGCCAGCAGTGAGGGTGGGGCAGTGTCTGGAAACACCATATATTTT,CASSEGGAVSGNTIYF
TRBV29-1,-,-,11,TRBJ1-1,TGCAGCGTTTATTCCGGGACTGAAGCTTTCTTT,CSVYSGTEAFF
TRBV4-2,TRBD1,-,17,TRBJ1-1,TGTGCCAGCAGCCAAGTTGAGACAGGGGCCGGGAACACTGAAGCTTTCTTT,CASSQVETGAGNTEAFF
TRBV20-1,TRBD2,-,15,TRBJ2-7,TGCAGTGCCCCAAGGGACTTCGGGGGGTCCTACGAGCAGTACTTC,CSAPRDFGGSYEQYF
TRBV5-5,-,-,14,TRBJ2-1,TGTGCCAGCAGCACTGGGGTCTTTTACCATGAGCAGTTCTTC,CASSTGVFYHEQFF
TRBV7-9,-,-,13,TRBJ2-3,TGTGCCAGCAGCTTCGGGTATGGGGATACGCAGTATTTT,CASSFGYGDTQYF
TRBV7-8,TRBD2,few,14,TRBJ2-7,TGTGCCAGCAGCTTTGATCTAGCGGGGGACGAGCAGTACTTC,CASSFDLAGDEQYF
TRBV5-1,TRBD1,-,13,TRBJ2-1,TGCGCCAGCAGCGCTGGACAGGGGGATGAGCAGTTCTTC,CASSAGQGDEQFF
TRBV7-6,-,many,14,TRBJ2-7,TGTGCCAGCAGCTTAGTGGGCAGGGGCGGCGAGCAGTACTTC,CASSLVGRGGEQYF
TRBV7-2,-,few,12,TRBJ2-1,TGTGCCAGCAGCATTATGAGGGGGGAGCAGTTCTTC,CASSIMRGEQFF
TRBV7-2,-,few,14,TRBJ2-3,TGTGCCAGCAGCAGGATCAGGGGCCCAGATACGCAGTATTTT,CASSRIRGPDTQYF
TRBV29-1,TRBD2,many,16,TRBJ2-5,TGCAGCGTTGAGGCGGCGGGAGTAAGTTGGGGAGAGACCCAGTACTTC,CSVEAAGVSWGETQYF
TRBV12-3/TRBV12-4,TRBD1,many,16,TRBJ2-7,TGTGCCAGCAGCTTGTCTGGGGGACAGGGGAAATACGAGCAGTACTTC,CASSLSGGQGKYEQYF
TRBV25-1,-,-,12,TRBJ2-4,TGTGCCAGCAGTGACACAGGGTTGGGTCAGTACTTC,CASSDTGLGQYF
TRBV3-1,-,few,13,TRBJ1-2,TGTGCCAGCAGCCACGGGACGGCACCTGGCTACACCTTC,CASSHGTAPGYTF
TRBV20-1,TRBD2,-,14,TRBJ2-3,TGCAGTGCTAGGCGTCCACTAGCGCCAGATACGCAGTATTTT,CSARRPLAPDTQYF
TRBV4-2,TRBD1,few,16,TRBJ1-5,TGTGCCAGCAGCCAAGAGGGGACAGGGGGCAATCAGCCCCAGCATTTT,CASSQEGTGGNQPQHF
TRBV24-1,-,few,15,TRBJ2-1,TGTGCCACCAGCGATAAGCGGAGCTCCTACAATGAGCAGTTCTTC,CATSDKRSSYNEQFF
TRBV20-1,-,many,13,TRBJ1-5,TGCAGTGCTAGAGGGCGGGATAATCAGCCCCAGCATTTT,CSARGRDNQPQHF
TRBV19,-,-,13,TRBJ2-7,TGTGCCAGTAGTACAGGAGCCTCCTACGAGCAGTACTTC,CASSTGASYEQYF
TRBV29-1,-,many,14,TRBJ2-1,TGCAGCGTGACTTGGGGAGGCTCCTACAATGAGCAGTTCTTC,CSVTWGGSYNEQFF
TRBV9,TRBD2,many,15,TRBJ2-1,TGTGCCAGCAGCCCTAGCGGGACCTTTAGGGATGAGCAGTTCTTC,CASSPSGTFRDEQFF
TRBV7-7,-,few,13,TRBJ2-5,TGTGCTAGCAGCGCCGAGGCGAAAGGAGTCCAGTACTTC,CASSAEAKGVQYF
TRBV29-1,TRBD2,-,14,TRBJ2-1,TGCAGCGTTGTCCCCCTAGCGGGTCACAATGAGCAGTTCTTC,CSVVPLAGHNEQFF
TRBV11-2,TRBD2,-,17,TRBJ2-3,TGTGCCAGCAGCTTATGGCTAGCGGGGGCTAGCACAGATACGCAGTATTTT,CASSLWLAGASTDTQYF
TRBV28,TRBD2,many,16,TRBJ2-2,TGTGCCAGCAGCCGGTCCGGGACTAGCGTGGGCGGGGAGCTGTTTTTT,CASSRSGTSVGGELFF
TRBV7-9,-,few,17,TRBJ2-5,TGTGCCAGCAGCTTTATCCGGCAGGCCTCTTACCAAGAGACCCAGTACTTC,CASSFIRQASYQETQYF
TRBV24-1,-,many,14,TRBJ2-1,TGTGCCACCAGTGATGAGAACGTTCACAATGAGCAGTTCTTC,CATSDENVHNEQFF
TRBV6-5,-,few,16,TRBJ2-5,TGTGCCAGCAGTTCGATCGGCGCAGGGAAGGGGGAGACCCAGTACTTC,CASSSIGAGKGETQYF
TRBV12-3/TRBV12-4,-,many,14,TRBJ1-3,TGTGCCAGCACCCCCCTGGTTTCGGGAAACACCATATATTTT,CASTPLVSGNTIYF
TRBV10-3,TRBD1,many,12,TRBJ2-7,TGTGCCAGCCGAACGACAGGGCGGGAGCAGTACTTC,CASRTTGREQYF
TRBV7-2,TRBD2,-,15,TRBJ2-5,TGTGCCAGCAGCTTAGCGTCGCTAGCGGGGGAGACCCAGTACTTC,CASSLASLAGETQYF
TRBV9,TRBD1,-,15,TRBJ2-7,TGTGCCAGCAGCGGAACGGACAGGGGAGCAGTCGAGCAGTACTTC,CASSGTDRGAVEQYF
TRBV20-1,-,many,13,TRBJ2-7,TGCAGTGCGCACAAGACAGGAAACTACGAGCAGTACTTC,CSAHKTGNYEQYF